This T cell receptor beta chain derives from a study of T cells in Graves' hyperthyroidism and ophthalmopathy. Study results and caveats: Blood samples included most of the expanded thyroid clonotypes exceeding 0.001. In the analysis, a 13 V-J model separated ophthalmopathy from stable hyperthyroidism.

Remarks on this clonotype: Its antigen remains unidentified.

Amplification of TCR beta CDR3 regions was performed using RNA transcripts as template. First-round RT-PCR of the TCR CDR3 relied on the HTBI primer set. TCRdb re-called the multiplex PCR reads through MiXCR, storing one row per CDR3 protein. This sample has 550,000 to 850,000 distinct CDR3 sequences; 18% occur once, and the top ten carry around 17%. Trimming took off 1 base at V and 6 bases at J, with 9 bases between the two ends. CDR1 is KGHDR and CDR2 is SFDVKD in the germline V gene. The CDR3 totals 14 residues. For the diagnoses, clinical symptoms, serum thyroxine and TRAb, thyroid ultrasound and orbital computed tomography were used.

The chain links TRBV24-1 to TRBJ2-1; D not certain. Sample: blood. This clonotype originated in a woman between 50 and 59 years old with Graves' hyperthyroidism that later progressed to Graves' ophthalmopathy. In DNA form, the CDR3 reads TGTGCCACCAGTGATTTCGTCGGGTCCAATGAGCAGTTCTTC. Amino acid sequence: CATSDFVGSNEQFF.